This T cell receptor beta chain came from a study of shared clonotypes between healthy human individuals (dated by TCRdb to the early 2020s). Study-wide context: The cohort included three men and a couple of women between 18 and 49 years of age. For each donor, CD4 naive and CD4 memory were each run on three plates, CD8 naive on two plates, and CD8 memory on one plate. To estimate repertoire size and how much clonotypes are shared between individuals, the study performed deep sequencing of blood TCR repertoires from roughly five healthy adults. Per donor, leukapheresis produced somewhere between about 0.94 and 8.9 billion PBMCs. To increase sequencing depth and limit assay-specific biases, different laboratories used diverse techniques to prepare libraries and sequence TCR repertoires.

Details on this clone: This receptor's antigen is unknown. No clone much larger than this one lies a single base away; base qualities are absent.

Healthy HIV-negative adults with no recently reported acute infections or vaccinations were included as donors. Every donor was a Caucasian adult living in Nashville, Tennessee, USA. CD4+ T cells were enriched by magnetic negative selection; naive cells were then positively selected on CD45RA, and the negative fraction formed the memory subset. After blood collection by leukapheresis, PBMCs were isolated using Ficoll-Histopaque density gradient centrifugation and then cryopreserved in the vapor phase of liquid nitrogen. Purity and quantity of every magnetically sorted T cell population were checked by analytical flow cytometry. Each sorted fraction had its genomic DNA isolated and then quantified by UV absorbance on a Nanodrop 2000c. Results the study describes overall, beyond this receptor: Because the study included only a small number of donors, the genetic and exposure-history diversity represented was limited. Pairwise subsampling led to the expectation that sequencing depth would affect the degree of clonotype sharing among donors. Rarefaction of sorted-subset datasets indicated incomplete sequencing despite the large sequencing depth. Across four donors, about 5.2% of naive CD4, 3% to 3.5% of naive CD8, about 2% of memory CD4, and under 0.45% of memory CD8 clonotypes were shared. Only blood was sampled, and tissue TCR repertoires likely differ from those in blood. Higher generation probabilities were observed for clonotypes shared by all four sorted-subset donors than for non-shared clonotypes. Larger estimated clonotype richness was generally found for naive subsets than for memory subsets.

The CDR3 has 17 amino acids, counting the end cysteine and phenylalanine. Of all the DNA, just the CDR3 is kept, 51 bases in frame from base 1. Sequences MDHEN (CDR1) and SYDVKM (CDR2) are obtained from the germline V gene. V is trimmed back by 4 bases and J by 4 bases, and the junction contains 13 bases that no gene match accounts for. Using the deep immunoSEQ assay, TCR CDR3 regions were amplified from genomic DNA by multiplex PCR. Extracted genomic DNA from each cell subset was spread evenly across all wells of several immunoSEQ 96-well plates, with each plate serving as a replicate. Each replicate PCR for sorted subsets received 150 to 250 ng genomic DNA, equal to about 29,000 T cell genomes. Purified libraries were measured with a Qubit 3.0 fluorometer, size-checked on a Bioanalyzer 2100, and measured again with the KAPA Library Quantification kit. A separate single-read 150-cycle Illumina NextSeq 550 flow cell was used to sequence each immunoSEQ 96-well plate. Regarding the original processing steps: The immunoSEQ output contained only junctional sequences without quality scores, so filtering could not match that applied to full-length reads. To assign V/J genes and CDR3, sequences were annotated against IMGT germline references using PyIR, a Python wrapper for IgBLAST v1.9. Reads were removed for weak V/J assignments (E-value above 1e-6), missing CDR3, stop codons, out-of-frame junctions, or ambiguous translated residues. A V3J clonotype was defined by an identical inferred V gene, J gene, and CDR3 amino acid sequence. To compute the percentage overlap between repertoires, the number of shared unique clonotypes was divided by the size of the smaller repertoire. RTK rarefaction, the Chao1 estimator, and Recon v2.1 estimates of unobserved clonotypes were used to assess repertoire richness. OLGA was used to compute generation probabilities for all TCRbeta clonotypes that the gDNA method yielded from a few donors. TCRdb's version of the immuneACCESS table is confined to in-frame rearrangements and falls short of the full clone set. An unresolved V gene accounts for under half of the shortfall where checked; the remainder is of unknown origin. D and trimming were read from the DNA, whereas the V and J calls and clone size are those reported in that table. Present in this sample are hundreds of thousands of clones, under 80% of which were seen just once. The ten most abundant clones make up around 1.6% of the sample.

Sequencing was done on a sample of memory CD4+ T cells sorted from blood. Taken with the paper, the label for cell subset or site translates to: CD45RA-negative fraction. This sequence originates from a woman in her 30s in good health. The receptor chain draws on TRBV28 and TRBJ2-5; 9 bases in between match TRBD2. The sequence in DNA is TGTGCCAGCAGTTCGCCTGGCCTAGCGGGACGGGCAGAGACCCAGTACTTC. Its translation is CASSSPGLAGRAETQYF. The full variable domain, with segments outside the CDR3 supplied by the reference TRBV28 and TRBJ2-5 proteins, appears as DVKVTQSSRYLVKRTGEKVFLECVQDMDHENMFWYRQDPGLGLRLIYFSYDVKMKEKGDIPEGYSVSREKKERFSLILESASTNQTSMYLCASSSPGLAGRAETQYFGPGTRLLVL.